These T cell receptor beta chains were read from a single sample in a study of T-cell memory formation after mild COVID-19. Each CDR3 protein gets one entry after TCRdb re-called the 5' RACE reads with MiXCR. The table has over 150,000 distinct CDR3 sequences, 20% to 25% seen once; the top ten hold 23%. Sequencing used PBMCs or a T cell subset sorted from them (not recorded which). The receptor source for this set is an adult woman who had mild COVID-19 (a few samples of this study predate the infection). Cell type and time point are not known. The CDR3 runs from the conserved cysteine through the conserved F or W. D genes are given only for firm matches. A row's size may be missing; if present it is once, few, many or a size class.

J gene,clone size,V gene,D gene,CDR3 DNA,CDR3 protein
TRBJ2-1,.,TRBV4-3,.,TGCGCCAGCAGCCAAGAATTCAGCACTAGTCTCCGAGGTGAGCAGTTCTTC,CASSQEFSTSLRGEQFF
TRBJ2-1,few,TRBV20-1,TRBD2,TGCAGTGCTAGAGATCTAGCGGGGGCATACAATGAGCAGTTCTTC,CSARDLAGAYNEQFF
TRBJ2-3,few,TRBV24-1,.,TGTGCCACCAGTGATTCTAACAGGATGGATACGCAGTATTTT,CATSDSNRMDTQYF
TRBJ2-7,.,TRBV12-3/TRBV12-4,.,TGTGCCAGCAGTTTAGGGTCCGGGCCCGACGAGCAGTACTTC,CASSLGSGPDEQYF
TRBJ2-5,.,TRBV4-3,.,TGCGCCAGCAGCCAAGATAGGGATAGTCAAGAGACCCAGTACTTC,CASSQDRDSQETQYF
TRBJ1-5,.,TRBV12-3/TRBV12-4,.,TGTGCCAGCACCAGTCCGGACACTCTAAGTCAGCCCCAGCATTTT,CASTSPDTLSQPQHF
TRBJ2-2,.,TRBV9,.,TGTGCCAGCAGCGTCGCCCGCCAGGGGTCAGACACCGGGGAGCTGTTTTTT,CASSVARQGSDTGELFF
TRBJ1-2,few,TRBV7-9,TRBD1,TGTGCCAGCAGCCGTCCCGGGACAGGGAACGGCTACACCTTC,CASSRPGTGNGYTF
TRBJ1-2,.,TRBV9,.,TGTGCCAGCAGCGGATCTCAGGGGCACTATGGCTACACCTTC,CASSGSQGHYGYTF
TRBJ2-2,few,TRBV6-4,.,TGTGCCAGCAGTGACTCGACCACCGGGGAGCTGTTTTTT,CASSDSTTGELFF
TRBJ2-7,.,TRBV20-1,TRBD1,TGCAGTGCTAGGGGGACAGGGGACTACGAGCAGTACTTC,CSARGTGDYEQYF
TRBJ2-6,few,TRBV7-9,.,TGTGCCCCCTCGGGTCCTTTCTCTGGGGCCAACGTCCTGACTTTC,CAPSGPFSGANVLTF
TRBJ2-7,.,TRBV25-1,.,TGTGCCAGCAGTGCGCCGGGATCCATGTCGGAGCAGTACTTC,CASSAPGSMSEQYF